The 7 T cell receptor beta chains below all came from one sample that was sequenced in a study of cytomegalovirus exposure and HLA in healthy donors (dated by TCRdb to 2016 to 2017). The receptor library was made with the immunoSEQ multiplex PCR assay. For the multiplex PCR, a mixture combining 60 forward primers for TCR Vbeta segments and 13 reverse primers for TCR Jbeta segments was used. The source is immuneACCESS, and TCRdb retained only in-frame sequences with V and J called. Part of the clones is not carried over; for the studies checked, unresolved V genes explain less than half of this, and the remainder is unexplained. A total of over 110,000 clones appear in this sample, 79% of them only once. The biggest ten clones account for approximately 0.97% of the sample. The sequencing input was PBMCs. The receptors were gathered from a man between 18 and 29 years old in good health and CMV-seronegative.

The J gene is TRBJ2-6, the V gene TRBV18, with a tentative D call TRBD1 (6 bases). The CDR3 sequence is 17 residues long. Germline V gene data show CDR1 as KGHSH and CDR2 as LQKENI. Between the trimmed V and J ends, which lost 2 bases and 4 bases, there was a span of 15 bases. As DNA, the CDR3 is TGTGCCAGCTCACCATACAGGGCCCGGCTCGGGGCCAACGTCCTGACTTTC. Protein sequence: CASSPYRARLGANVLTF.

This clone was recorded a few times. The chain uses TRBV6-5 and TRBJ2-3; tentatively, D is TRBD1 (5 bases). The germline gives CDR1 MNHEY, CDR2 SVGAGI. The CDR3 totals 14 residues. With 0 bases removed from V and 4 bases from J, the gap between germline ends came to 8 bases. As DNA, the CDR3 is TGTGCCAGCAGTTACTCGACAGAATCAGATACGCAGTATTTT. Translating gives CASSYSTESDTQYF.

The CDR3 is CSVEGIENSYGYTF. The CDR3 nucleotides are TGCAGCGTTGAAGGTATTGAGAATTCCTATGGCTACACCTTC. The chain joins TRBV29-1 to TRBJ1-2; D is undetermined. V was clipped by 1 base and J by 4 bases, with 13 bases between them. This CDR3 has 14 amino acids. The V gene's germline CDR1 is SQVTM and CDR2 ANQGSEA.

The rearrangement uses TRBV30 and TRBJ2-3, with D unclear. Trimming pared 1 base from V and 2 bases from J, leaving 4 bases between. Looked up from germline, CDR1 is GTSNPN and CDR2 is SVGIG (reference sequence). This CDR3 is built from 12 residues. The CDR3 sequence: CAWSANTDTQYF. Here the CDR3 DNA reads TGTGCCTGGAGTGCTAACACAGATACGCAGTATTTT.

V gene TRBV30 combines with J gene TRBJ1-5, with a weak D call TRBD1 (6 bases). This CDR3 has 13 amino acids. Germline CDR1 is GTSNPN and CDR2 is SVGIG (reference sequence). Deletions cut 7 bases from V and 7 bases from J, with 17 bases between. This CDR3 is CALSPQGSQPQHF. CDR3 in DNA: TGTGCCTTGTCCCCCCAGGGGAGCCAGCCCCAGCATTTT.

There are a few counts of this clone. This chain links TRBV28 with TRBJ2-7; TRBD1 aligns across 9 bases. Germline V gene sequence: CDR1 MDHEN, CDR2 SYDVKM. V lost 9 bases to trimming and J lost 5 bases; unmatched junction nucleotides: 8. The CDR3 covers 13 residues. CDR3 protein: CASKDRGSHEQYF. The CDR3 DNA sequence: TGTGCCAGTAAGGACAGGGGTTCCCACGAGCAGTACTTC.

The rearrangement uses TRBV6-6 and TRBJ1-6; TRBD1 is a possible D gene (6 bases). The V gene lost 7 bases and the J gene lost 9 bases, with 22 bases spanning the gap. Germline CDR1 MNHNY, CDR2 SVGAGI (reference sequence). The CDR3 sequence is 16 residues long. The CDR3 DNA reads as TGTGCCAGCACCTCAGGGGACCTGGGAAACGGTTCACCCCTCCACTTT. Its translation: CASTSGDLGNGSPLHF.